The present entry profiles one T cell receptor beta chain with its context. This clonotype was observed a few times. Its antigen has not been determined. Mismatch with germline at one junction end may stem from a read error. Taken from the germline V gene (reference sequence), the CDR1 and CDR2 loops are SSHAT and FNYEAQ. The CDR3 runs 14 amino acids, cysteine and phenylalanine included. The read is trimmed to its CDR3 DNA, 42 bases read in frame from base 1. These data originate in a study of T-cell memory formation after mild COVID-19 (dated by TCRdb to 2020 to 2023). In the study overall: Most TCR sequence clusters were specific to one of the two donors. Longitudinal TCRalpha and TCRbeta repertoire sequencing tracked T-cell clones expanding and contracting after mild COVID-19 in a couple of donors. The cohort comprised two young, previously healthy adult volunteers, one female and one male. The paper's findings and limits, for the study overall: Some responding clones were detected in pre-infection memory, which suggested that pre-existing cross-reactive memory T cells had joined the SARS-CoV-2 response. Clones that contracted from day 15 to 85 showed balanced CD4/CD8 phenotypes, whereas a second wave of clones that expanded from day 15 to 37 leaned towards CD4+. Contracting CD4+ clones were located mainly in the CM and EM memory subsets, whereas CD8+ clones were found to be enriched in EMRA. SARS-CoV-2 specificity was not confirmed for the second-wave clones peaking on day 37. Only two mild cases were covered in the study, and larger cohorts including severe cases with pre-infection samples were considered necessary.

Ficoll-Paque density gradient centrifugation was the method used to isolate PBMCs. These reads were obtained on an Illumina NovaSeq 6000. cDNA libraries for TCRalpha and TCRbeta were prepared by 5'RACE using constant-segment primers, with sample barcodes and unique molecular identifiers added. Trizol reagent was used to extract RNA from every sample. Libraries were amplified in two PCR steps, with a second sample barcode and Illumina TruSeq adapters added in the second step. The libraries were sequenced on an Illumina NovaSeq using 2 x 150 bp paired-end reads. In the authors' own workflow: Reads were demultiplexed and collapsed into UMI-guided consensus sequences with migec v1.2.7. Using mixcr v2.1.11, the UMI consensuses were aligned to TRA and TRB V and J templates and assembled into clonotypes. A clonotype was counted as expanded or contracted only if both edgeR and NoisET called the change significant, with noise models trained on biological replicates. For edgeR calls, a false discovery rate-adjusted p below 0.01 and a log2 fold-change threshold of 1 were applied. As an exploratory analysis of dynamics, max-normalized trajectories of the 1000 most abundant clonotypes were examined with PCA combined with hierarchical clustering. Each responding clone was given a CD4 or CD8 phenotype based on the CD4+ and CD8+ repertoires, which had been sequenced separately. The public reads were reprocessed in TCRdb via fastp at Q25 and MiXCR, keeping in-frame beta chains. CDR3 protein duplicates are merged, each entry listing the most common genes and DNA. Clone size and V and J calls follow TCRdb, not the original study. The sample yields about 430,000 distinct CDR3 sequences; 20% to 25% were counted once. The leading ten clones occupy 7% to 9.5% of the sample.

In this chain, TRBV7-7 is recombined with TRBJ2-5, with a weak D call of TRBD1 (5 bases match). The TCR was taken from an adult woman who had mild COVID-19 (a few samples of this study predate the infection). The sample titles of this study are shuffled in the database, so cell type and time point are left out; the donor was told from shared clones. The material sequenced was PBMCs or a T cell subset sorted from them (not recorded which). CDR3 reads: CASSPGNLQETQYF. The sequenced DNA: TGTGCTAGCAGCCCAGGGAATCTCCAAGAGACCCAGTACTTC. The reference TRBV7-7 and TRBJ2-5 proteins fill in what lies around the CDR3, so the full variable domain reads GAGVSQSPRYKVTKRGQDVTLRCDPISSHATLYWYQQALGQGPEFLTYFNYEAQPDKSGLPSDRFSAERPEGSISTLTIQRTEQRDSAMYRCASSPGNLQETQYFGPGTRLLVL.